Below, 31 T cell receptor beta chains from the same sample are listed, as sequenced in a study of T cells in Graves' hyperthyroidism and ophthalmopathy. Amplification of TCR beta CDR3 regions used RNA as the template. First-round RT-PCR with HTBI primers amplified the TCR CDR3 region. Each CDR3 protein gets one entry after TCRdb re-called the multiplex PCR reads with MiXCR. The sample carries 350,000 to 500,000 distinct CDR3 sequences, about an eighth recorded once. Sequencing input: blood. The receptors here all came from a woman aged 18 to 35 with Graves' hyperthyroidism.

Only a few counts were recorded for this clonotype. The V gene is TRBV4-1, the J gene TRBJ1-2; 11 bases agree with TRBD1. Germline CDR1 reads MGHRA; CDR2 reads YSYEKL. The CDR3 is 14 amino acids. Losses at the gene ends were 3 bases for V and 5 bases for J; bases not matched to a gene: 2. The CDR3 region is CASSHRDRGYGYTF. The DNA for the CDR3 is TGCGCCAGCAGCCACCGGGACAGGGGGTATGGCTACACCTTC.

The table lists this clonotype with a few counts. For the CDR3, the DNA is TGTGCCTGGGGCCTTATGACCGGGACCACTTACTCTGGGGCCAACGTCCTGACTTTC. As protein: CAWGLMTGTTYSGANVLTF. The chain couples TRBV30 to TRBJ2-6, with D perhaps being TRBD1 or TRBD2 (5 bases each). Trimming pared 5 bases from V and 0 bases from J, leaving 23 bases between. This CDR3 has 19 residues. Germline lookup yields CDR1 GTSNPN and CDR2 SVGIG (reference sequence).

Concerning this clonotype: Because the CDR3 is missing its conserved closing phenylalanine or tryptophan, this is likely a read error. V is TRBV5-1 and J is TRBJ2-5; a possible D gene is TRBD2 (6 bases). CDR1 SGHRS and CDR2 YFSETQ come from the germline V gene. This CDR3 contains 15 residues. The CDR3 loop reads CASSGGVTSQQTQYL. DNA of the CDR3: TGCGCCAGCAGCGGTGGGGTTACTAGCCAACAGACCCAGTACCTC.

This clonotype has just a few counts. This chain links TRBV29-1 with TRBJ2-1; D gene unclear. The germline V and J ends were trimmed by 4 bases and 2 bases, with 9 bases remaining between them. The germline CDR1 and CDR2 sequences are SQVTM and ANQGSEA. This CDR3 contains 13 residues. The CDR3 DNA sequence: TGCAGCGTTGGAGGTGGGGCCTACAATGAGCAGTTCTTC. The encoded protein is CSVGGGAYNEQFF.

This clonotype was found many times. The chain carries TRBV7-9 and TRBJ2-5, with D unclear. The CDR3 totals 12 residues. Trimming stripped 5 bases from V and 1 base from J, with 5 bases between. Germline V lookup: CDR1 SEHNR, CDR2 FQNEAQ (reference sequence). The CDR3 spells CASSRVQETQYF. CDR3 coding DNA: TGTGCCAGCAGCAGGGTCCAAGAGACCCAGTACTTC.

This clonotype was seen a few times. The junction shows a germline mismatch at one end, possibly a read error. The V and J genes are TRBV7-2 and TRBJ1-2; D remains unclear. The CDR3 runs to 14 residues. Germline V lookup: CDR1 SGHTA, CDR2 FQGNSA. CDR3 nucleotides: TGCGCCAGCAGCCAAGATCATGCAGAAGATGGCTACACCTTC. Protein: CASSQDHAEDGYTF.

This clonotype was seen a single time. The genes are TRBV3-1 and TRBJ2-2; D is perhaps TRBD1 (5 bases). The germline V gene has CDR1 LGHDT and CDR2 YNNKEL (reference sequence). Trimming removed 4 bases from V and 6 bases from J, with 24 bases in between. The CDR3 is 18 amino acids. The CDR3 protein is CASSLKIVAQGRAGELFF. The CDR3 bases are TGTGCCAGCAGCCTCAAGATCGTCGCGCAGGGTCGTGCCGGGGAGCTGTTTTTT.

This clonotype was observed at least ten times. The genes are TRBV11-1 and TRBJ2-3; TRBD2 matches 8 bases. Germline V gene lookup returns CDR1 SGHAT and CDR2 FQDESV (reference sequence). V lost 3 bases to trimming and J lost 3 bases; unmatched junction nucleotides: 8. The CDR3 contains 16 residues. The DNA of the CDR3 is TGTGCCAGCAGCTTTAACGCGGGAGGAAGGACAGATACGCAGTATTTT. As protein: CASSFNAGGRTDTQYF.

The J gene is TRBJ2-3, the V gene TRBV10-3; D is ambiguous. Germline V lookup: CDR1 ENHRY, CDR2 SYGVKD. Trimming cost V 1 base and J 1 base, with 18 bases left between them. This CDR3 contains 18 residues. The CDR3 protein is CAISELPPDTPRTDTQYF. The CDR3 DNA sequence: TGTGCCATCAGTGAGTTGCCCCCCGACACTCCTCGCACAGATACGCAGTATTTT.

This clonotype was observed many times. This chain links TRBV7-2 with TRBJ2-1; 8 bases match TRBD1. Germline values: CDR1 SGHTA, CDR2 FQGNSA. The ends lost 5 bases at V and 9 bases at J; junction bases unmatched: 3. This CDR3 region has 12 residues. In DNA, the CDR3 is TGTGCCAGCAGCCGGGACAGGTTTGAGCAGTTCTTC. Protein: CASSRDRFEQFF.

This clonotype was recorded at least ten times. The chain links TRBV2 to TRBJ2-7; D gene unclear. Looked up from germline, CDR1 is SNHLY and CDR2 is FYNNEI. V was shortened by 7 bases and J by 0 bases, with 13 bases between the two germline ends. The CDR3 has 14 residues. The CDR3 protein is CASKVEASSYEQYF. CDR3 nucleotides: TGTGCCAGCAAGGTAGAGGCCAGCTCCTACGAGCAGTACTTC.

The chain uses TRBV7-2 and TRBJ2-2, with D uncertain. The CDR3 is 15 residues long. Per germline, CDR1 SGHTA and CDR2 FQGNSA. Trimming pared 1 base from V and 7 bases from J, leaving 13 bases between. CDR3: CASSLVVDPNGELFF. The CDR3 nucleotides read TGTGCCAGCAGCTTAGTAGTGGACCCCAACGGGGAGCTGTTTTTT.

This clonotype has a count of ten or more. The J gene is TRBJ1-6, the V gene TRBV6-5; 8 nucleotides match TRBD1. Germline CDR1 reads MNHEY; CDR2 reads SVGAGI. V shed 0 bases, J shed 9 bases, and the junction held 4 bases outside the gene matches. The CDR3 has 15 residues. The CDR3 nucleotides read TGTGCCAGCAGTTACTCTGGGGACAGGAGTTCACCCCTCCACTTT. It codes for CASSYSGDRSSPLHF.

This clonotype was seen repeatedly, ten times or more. V and J are TRBV3-1 and TRBJ2-2, with 9 bases identical to TRBD2. The CDR3 is 19 amino acids. Germline V gene lookup returns CDR1 LGHDT and CDR2 YNNKEL (reference sequence). The V gene end was trimmed by 1 base and the J gene end by 3 bases; junction bases not matched to a gene: 12. The CDR3 bases are TGTGCCAGCAGCCAAGGGCATGATAGCGGGAGTAGATACACCGGGGAGCTGTTTTTT. As protein: CASSQGHDSGSRYTGELFF.

By sample fraction, this clonotype is medium-sized. This chain joins TRBV11-2 and TRBJ2-1; 7 nucleotides line up with TRBD2. The germline gives CDR1 SGHAT, CDR2 FQNNGV. V trimming: 3 bases; J trimming: 9 bases; junction bases outside the gene matches: 8. The CDR3 runs 14 residues. This chain's CDR3 is CASSFLRRESEQFF. The CDR3, as DNA: TGTGCCAGCAGCTTCCTACGGCGGGAGTCTGAGCAGTTCTTC.

The table lists this clonotype with many counts. The V and J genes are TRBV27 and TRBJ2-2; 7 bases agree with TRBD2. Germline V gene data show CDR1 as MNHEY and CDR2 as SMNVEV (reference sequence). The CDR3 sequence is 14 residues long. V gave up 7 bases and J gave up 7 bases; unmatched junction bases: 9. The CDR3 nucleotides are TGTGCCAGCATTAGCTGGGGGGGAATCGGGGAGCTGTTTTTT. Translation gives CASISWGGIGELFF.

This clonotype was seen many times. The J gene is TRBJ2-7, the V gene TRBV6-1; 10 bases fit TRBD1. Trimming cost V 2 bases and J 0 bases; bases outside gene matches: 13. The V gene's germline CDR1 is MNHNS and CDR2 SASEGT. The CDR3 is made up of 19 amino acids. DNA for the CDR3: TGTGCCAGCAGTGAATATCCATCTCGGGGGACAGGGGACTCCTACGAGCAGTACTTC. This sequence encodes CASSEYPSRGTGDSYEQYF.

This clonotype was seen more than once but under ten times. The chain uses TRBV4-2 and TRBJ1-4, with a tentative D call TRBD1 (5 bases). V was trimmed by 2 bases and J by 0 bases, leaving 13 bases between them. Germline V gives CDR1 LGHNA, CDR2 YNFKEQ. The CDR3 is 17 residues long. The CDR3 nucleotides are TGTGCCAGCAGCCAAACCCGGGGCGCATCAACTAATGAAAAACTGTTTTTT. Translated, it gives CASSQTRGASTNEKLFF.

This clonotype was counted only a few times. One base away lies a much larger clone, so this may be a sequencing read error. This sequence joins TRBV30 and TRBJ1-1; no firm D call. Germline V gene data show CDR1 as GTSNPN and CDR2 as SVGIG (reference sequence). The CDR3 contains 12 residues. V shed 8 bases and J shed 1 base, with 11 bases lying between them. The CDR3 DNA reads TGTGCCCGGATCCCCGGGAACACTGAAGCTTTCTTT. Protein product: CARIPGNTEAFF.

Ten or more counts support this clonotype. The chain carries TRBV28 and TRBJ2-5; no definite D call. CDR3 length equals 12 residues. V lost 4 bases and J 4 bases, leaving 7 bases between the germline ends. The germline CDR1 and CDR2 sequences are MDHEN and SYDVKM. The CDR3 region has the DNA TGTGCCAGCAGTTCAGGAGCAGAGACCCAGTACTTC. Residues: CASSSGAETQYF.

At least ten counts were recorded for this clonotype. The V gene is TRBV12-3 or TRBV12-4, the J gene TRBJ1-3; 8 bases are a match to TRBD1. This CDR3 has 13 amino acids. J lost 6 bases, V lost 2 bases, and 0 bases had no gene match. The CDR3 coding sequence is TGTGCCAGCAGTTTACAGGGGGCAAACACCATATATTTT. It codes for CASSLQGANTIYF.

V usage is TRBV20-1 and J usage is TRBJ1-1; D is possibly TRBD1 (5 bases). CDR3 length: 14 amino acids. Deletions cut 0 bases from V and 7 bases from J, with 15 bases between. CDR1 is DFQATT, CDR2 SNEGSKA, per germline (reference sequence). CDR3 loop: CSAREGPGNGEAFF. CDR3 DNA sequence: TGCAGTGCTAGAGAGGGGCCGGGGAATGGTGAAGCTTTCTTT.

This clonotype was observed at least ten times. This sequence joins TRBV5-1 and TRBJ2-3; 9 bases align to TRBD1. Per the germline V gene, CDR1 is SGHRS and CDR2 is YFSETQ. The V segment lost 0 bases and the J segment 5 bases; nucleotides outside the gene matches: 7. The CDR3 is 16 residues long. The CDR3, as DNA: TGCGCCAGCAGCTTGGCCCGCGGGACAGGGATAGATACGCAGTATTTT. This sequence encodes CASSLARGTGIDTQYF.

V usage is TRBV25-1 and J usage is TRBJ2-7, with D possibly matching TRBD2 (5 bases). This CDR3 is built from 11 residues. Trimming shortened V by 4 bases and J by 6 bases, and 7 bases separated the two germline ends. Germline V gene data show CDR1 as MGHDK and CDR2 as SYGVNS. CDR3 nucleotide sequence: TGTGCCAGCAGTGTGGCGGGCGAGCAGTACTTC. Translating gives CASSVAGEQYF.

The gene calls are TRBV12-5 and TRBJ1-2, with 7 nucleotides matching TRBD1. The trim removed 5 bases at V and 3 bases at J, leaving 3 bases unmatched. The length of the CDR3 is 13 residues. In germline, CDR1 is LGHNT, CDR2 FRNRAP. The DNA of the CDR3 is TGTGCTAGTGGTAGGACAGGTTACTATGGCTACACCTTC. This codes for CASGRTGYYGYTF.

The V and J genes are TRBV19 and TRBJ2-7; 7 bases map to TRBD1. V lost 4 bases, J lost 3 bases, and 12 bases stayed unmatched. Germline V CDR1 and CDR2: LNHDA, SQIVND (reference sequence). The CDR3 loop spans 16 amino acids. CDR3 loop: CASSTLQGIEVYEQYF. Here the CDR3 DNA reads TGTGCCAGTAGTACACTACAGGGGATAGAGGTCTACGAGCAGTACTTC.

This chain uses TRBV6-1 with TRBJ2-6, with D unresolved. The germline gives CDR1 MNHNS, CDR2 SASEGT. The CDR3 runs 15 residues. Trimming shortened V by 0 bases and J by 2 bases, and 5 bases separated the two germline ends. The CDR3 DNA reads TGTGCCAGCAGTGAAGCAATGGCTGGGGCCAACGTCCTGACTTTC. It codes for CASSEAMAGANVLTF.

Ten or more counts support this clonotype. The V and J genes are TRBV28 and TRBJ1-2, with 8 bases identical to TRBD1. Germline V gene sequence: CDR1 MDHEN, CDR2 SYDVKM. The CDR3 has 12 amino acids. The V segment lost 8 bases and the J segment 7 bases; nucleotides outside the gene matches: 6. DNA for the CDR3: TGTGCCAGCGGGACAGGCGGTGGTGGCTACACCTTC. Its protein product is CASGTGGGGYTF.

The sample holds many counts of this clonotype. The chain links TRBV2 to TRBJ1-1; 7 bases map to TRBD1. The CDR3 loop spans 16 amino acids. The V gene's germline CDR1 is SNHLY and CDR2 FYNNEI. V was clipped by 6 bases and J by 3 bases; unmatched bases: 13. The CDR3: CASSHDRDRGDTEAFF. The CDR3 DNA is TGTGCCAGCAGCCACGACAGGGACCGCGGTGACACTGAAGCTTTCTTT.

This clonotype was detected many times. The V gene is TRBV28, the J gene TRBJ2-2; D may be TRBD1 or TRBD2 (5 bases each). V lost 6 bases to trimming and J lost 7 bases, with 15 bases between them. This CDR3 has 14 amino acids. Per germline, CDR1 MDHEN and CDR2 SYDVKM. CDR3 amino acids: CASRLGRVGGELFF. CDR3 bases: TGTGCCAGCAGACTGGGACGGGTTGGCGGGGAGCTGTTTTTT.

The sample holds many counts of this clonotype. This chain joins TRBV6-5 and TRBJ1-1, with D unresolved. V shed 0 bases and J shed 11 bases, with 19 bases lying between them. Looked up from germline, CDR1 is MNHEY and CDR2 is SVGAGI. This CDR3 region has 15 residues. CDR3: CASSYSRNPERLAFF. CDR3 coding DNA: TGTGCCAGCAGTTACTCGCGGAATCCCGAGAGGTTGGCTTTCTTT.